This T cell receptor beta chain was identified in a study of response to subunit inactivated influenza vaccine. Study outcomes and limitations: The authors suggested that every seasonal influenza vaccination recruits few new T cells.

TCRdb re-called the RT-PCR reads through MiXCR, storing one row per CDR3 protein. The repertoire consists of roughly 520,000 distinct CDR3 sequences, with 25% occurring once and the leading ten covering about 1.9%. Note on this clonotype: As yet, its antigen is unknown.

This CDR3 has 17 amino acids. In germline, CDR1 is LGHNA, CDR2 YSLEER. The trim removed 1 base at V and 7 bases at J, leaving 12 bases unmatched. The material sequenced was CD4+ T cells sorted from PBMCs, taken about 5 days after vaccination. This receptor was obtained from a man aged 50-59 years who received an inactivated influenza vaccine. The chain joins TRBV4-3 to TRBJ2-1; 8 positions match TRBD2. The CDR3 coding sequence is TGCGCCAGCAGCCAAGCGGTTTGGCGGGGGGTAGGGAATGAGCAGTTCTTC. Its translation: CASSQAVWRGVGNEQFF.